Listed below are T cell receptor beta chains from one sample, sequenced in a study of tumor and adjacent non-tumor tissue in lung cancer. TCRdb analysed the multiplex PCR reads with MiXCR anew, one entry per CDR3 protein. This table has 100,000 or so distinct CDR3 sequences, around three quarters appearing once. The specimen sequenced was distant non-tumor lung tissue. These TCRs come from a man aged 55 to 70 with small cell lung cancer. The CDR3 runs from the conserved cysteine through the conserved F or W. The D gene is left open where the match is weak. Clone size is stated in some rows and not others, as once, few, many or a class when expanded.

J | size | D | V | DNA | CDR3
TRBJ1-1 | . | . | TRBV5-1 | TGCGCCAGCAGGGATTTCACAAGCACTGAGGCTTTCTTT | CASRDFTSTEAFF
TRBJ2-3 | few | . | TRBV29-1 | TGCAGTGTTGGGGGGGCGCGAGATACGCATTATTTT | CSVGGARDTHYF
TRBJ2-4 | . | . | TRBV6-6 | TGTGCCAGCAGTTCATACGGGATAGCCAAAGACATTCAGTACTTC | CASSSYGIAKDIQYF
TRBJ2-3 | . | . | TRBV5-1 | TGCGCCAGCAGTTTATTGCACCGTGACACAGATACGCAGTATTTT | CASSLLHRDTDTQYF
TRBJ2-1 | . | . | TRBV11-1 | TGTGCCTGCAGCTTAGGTTCTAGCGAGATTGACGATGAGCAGTTCTTC | CACSLGSSEIDDEQFF
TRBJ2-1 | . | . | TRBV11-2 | TGTGCCAGCAGCTTAGAGGGAATGGAACAAGGGAGTAATGAGCAGTTTTTC | CASSLEGMEQGSNEQFF
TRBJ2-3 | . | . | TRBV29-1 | TGCGGCGTTGATAGCCGGGGCGCAGATACGCAGTATTTT | CGVDSRGADTQYF
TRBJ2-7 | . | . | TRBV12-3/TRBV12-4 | TGTGCCAGTAGTTTAAGATCCTACGAGCAGTACTTC | CASSLRSYEQYF
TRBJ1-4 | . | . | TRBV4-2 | TGTGTCAGCAGCCAATCCGGGCTGGCTAATGAACAATTGTTTTTT | CVSSQSGLANEQLFF
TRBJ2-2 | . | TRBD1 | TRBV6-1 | TGTTCCAGCAGGGGAAAGGGGGCTACCGGGGAGCTGTTTTTT | CSSRGKGATGELFF
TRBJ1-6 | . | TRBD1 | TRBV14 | TGTACCAGCACCCAAGATCCCGGGACAGGATATTCACCCCTCCACTTT | CTSTQDPGTGYSPLHF
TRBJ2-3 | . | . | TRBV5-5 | TGTGCCAGCAGCTTGGCTCGTGTTTCGAGCACAGATACGCAGTATTTT | CASSLARVSSTDTQYF
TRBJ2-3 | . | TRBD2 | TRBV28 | TGTGCCAGCAGGCTAGCGGAAGGCCACACAGATACGCAGTATTTT | CASRLAEGHTDTQYF
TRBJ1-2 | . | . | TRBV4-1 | TGCACCAGCAGCCAAGTACTCTCAGACGCGAACTATGGCTACACCTTC | CTSSQVLSDANYGYTF
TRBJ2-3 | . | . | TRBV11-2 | TGTGCCGGCACCTCAGACTGGACAGATACGCAGTATTTT | CAGTSDWTDTQYF
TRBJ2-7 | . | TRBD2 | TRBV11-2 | TGTGCCAGCAGCCCGGGACTAGCGTACGAACAGTACTTC | CASSPGLAYEQYF
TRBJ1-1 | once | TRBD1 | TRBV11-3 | TGTGCCAGCAGCCGTACCAGGGGGAGCACCGAAGCTTTCTTT | CASSRTRGSTEAFF